Listed here are 16 T cell receptor beta chains from one sample, sequenced in a study of somatic mutations in cytotoxic T cells in rheumatoid arthritis (dated 2017 in TCRdb). Library generation was performed with the immunoSEQ multiplex PCR assay. In its TCRdb copy, this immuneACCESS table keeps in-frame sequences only and misses some clones. Where compared with another copy, unresolved V genes explain less than half of these, and the others have no known cause. The sample table holds 9,000 to 9,500 clones, of which 60% to 80% were seen once. The top ten hold about a third of the sample. The specimen was CD8+ T cells sorted from blood. These receptors were collected from an adult with rheumatoid arthritis.

There are a few counts of this clone. The chain has TRBV9 and TRBJ2-6, with D hard to call. This CDR3 has 16 amino acids. CDR1 and CDR2 (germline): SGDLS, YYNGEE. Trimming pared 1 base from V and 0 bases from J, leaving 8 bases between. Here the CDR3 DNA reads TGTGCCAGCAGCGTATCTTTTCACTCTGGGGCCAACGTCCTGACTTTC. Its translation: CASSVSFHSGANVLTF.

This rearrangement joins TRBV27 to TRBJ2-7, with TRBD1 matching 10 bases. This CDR3 spans 15 amino acids. Germline-derived CDR1 and CDR2 are MNHEY and SMNVEV (reference sequence). The V segment lost 4 bases and the J segment 2 bases; nucleotides outside the gene matches: 5. For the CDR3, the DNA is TGTGCCAGCAGTTCTCCGGGACAGGGGACCTACGAGCAGTACTTC. Protein sequence: CASSSPGQGTYEQYF.

V is TRBV5-1 and J is TRBJ2-3; D perhaps matches TRBD1 (6 bases). This CDR3 is built from 14 residues. The germline CDR1 and CDR2 sequences are SGHRS and YFSETQ. Trimming left V 3 bases short and J 1 base short, with 9 bases between. In nucleotides, the CDR3 is TGCGCCAGCAGCTACGGACAGCGCACAGATACGCAGTATTTT. Its protein product is CASSYGQRTDTQYF.

The chain employs TRBV4-1 and TRBJ2-2; TRBD2 matches at 7 bases. Trimming cost V 0 bases and J 5 bases; bases outside gene matches: 12. The CDR3 runs to 18 residues. Per the germline V gene, CDR1 is MGHRA and CDR2 is YSYEKL. In DNA form, the CDR3 reads TGCGCCAGCAGCCAAGATACGCGAGCGGGGCTAGGTACCGGGGAGCTGTTTTTT. Protein: CASSQDTRAGLGTGELFF.

This chain joins TRBV7-9 and TRBJ2-4; 9 nucleotides agree with TRBD1. Looked up from germline, CDR1 is SEHNR and CDR2 is FQNEAQ (reference sequence). V dropped 5 bases and J dropped 3; count of bases not matched to a gene: 8. The CDR3 runs to 16 residues. The CDR3 here is CASSLETGGVKNIQYF. The CDR3 DNA sequence: TGTGCCAGCAGCCTCGAGACAGGGGGAGTCAAAAACATTCAGTACTTC.

The chain has TRBV4-1 and TRBJ2-3, with a tentative D call TRBD2 (7 bases). V gave up 1 base and J gave up 0 bases, with 11 bases separating them. Germline-derived CDR1 and CDR2 are MGHRA and YSYEKL. CDR3 size: 16 residues. The CDR3 loop reads CASSQVGGGSTDTQYF. Written as DNA, the CDR3 is TGCGCCAGCAGCCAAGTGGGAGGGGGGAGCACAGATACGCAGTATTTT.

V and J are TRBV28 and TRBJ1-3, with D unclear. Germline lookup yields CDR1 MDHEN and CDR2 SYDVKM. Trimming cost V 0 bases and J 2 bases, with 2 bases left between them. This CDR3 comprises 13 residues. CDR3 DNA sequence: TGTGCCAGCAGTTTATGGACTGGAAACACCATATATTTT. The encoded protein is CASSLWTGNTIYF.

On this clone itself: One end of the junction is discordant with germline, which a read error may explain. The chain recombines TRBV6-1 with TRBJ1-5, with D unresolved. This CDR3 comprises 12 residues. Germline lookup yields CDR1 MNHNS and CDR2 SASEGT. In DNA, the CDR3 is TGTGCCAGCAGAGAAGGATATCAGCCCCAGCATTTT. Protein sequence: CASREGYQPQHF.

This chain links TRBV28 with TRBJ2-7; D not certain. The V and J ends lost 3 bases and 4 bases respectively, with 7 bases between them. The CDR3 runs 12 residues. Germline V gene sequence: CDR1 MDHEN, CDR2 SYDVKM. DNA for the CDR3: TGTGCCAGCAGTTTTAGCCCTTACGAGCAGTACTTC. Protein: CASSFSPYEQYF.

This clone was seen more than once but under ten times. This sequence joins TRBV19 and TRBJ2-7; TRBD2 is a possible D gene (5 bases). V was clipped by 7 bases and J by 2 bases, with 18 bases between them. The germline CDR1 and CDR2 sequences are LNHDA and SQIVND (reference sequence). The CDR3 extends over 15 amino acids. The CDR3 reads CASKAAFGATYEQYF. The CDR3 nucleotides read TGTGCCAGTAAAGCGGCGTTCGGCGCTACCTACGAGCAGTACTTC.

There are a few counts of this clone. The rearrangement uses TRBV6-5 and TRBJ2-1, with 9 bases fitting TRBD2. The CDR3 totals 11 residues. Looked up from germline, CDR1 is MNHEY and CDR2 is SVGAGI. Trimming cost V 10 bases and J 6 bases; bases outside gene matches: 1. The CDR3: CATSGTNEQFF. The CDR3 DNA reads TGTGCCACTAGCGGGACCAATGAGCAGTTCTTC.

J is TRBJ2-3 and V is TRBV27, with D possibly being TRBD2 (6 bases). This CDR3 spans 17 amino acids. Trimming took 3 bases from V and 5 from J, leaving 21 bases between them. CDR1 is MNHEY, CDR2 SMNVEV, per germline (reference sequence). CDR3 protein: CASSLLSSGGEEDTQYF. In nucleotides, the CDR3 is TGTGCCAGCAGTTTGCTTTCCAGCGGTGGGGAGGAAGATACGCAGTATTTT.

The genes are TRBV13 and TRBJ1-2; TRBD1 aligns across 7 bases. The CDR3 consists of 14 residues. Looked up from germline, CDR1 is PRHDT and CDR2 is FYEKMQ (reference sequence). V shed 4 bases, J shed 6 bases, and the junction held 8 bases outside the gene matches. The CDR3 here is CASSSPDRTNGYTF. As DNA, the CDR3 is TGTGCCAGCAGCTCGCCGGACAGGACTAATGGCTACACCTTC.

This clone is termed hyperexpanded. This sequence joins TRBV21-1 and TRBJ2-2; the table's D call, TRBD2, has no DNA check behind it. TRBV21-1 is assigned pseudogene status. The CDR3 length is 18 residues. Here the CDR3 reads CASSKRGGLSFNTGELFF. DNA of the CDR3: TGTGCCAGCAGCAAACGCGGGGGGTTATCTTTTAACACCGGGGAGCTGTTTTTT.

The rearrangement uses TRBV7-3 and TRBJ2-3; no definite D call. There are 15 residues in the CDR3. V was cut by 5 bases and J by 5 bases, with 17 bases left in between. The germline V gene encodes CDR1 SGHTA and CDR2 FQGTGA. CDR3 sequence reads: CASSPSGYPGDTQYF. As DNA, the CDR3 is TGTGCCAGCAGCCCGTCCGGGTACCCAGGAGATACGCAGTATTTT.

This chain joins TRBV4-3 and TRBJ1-1; D gene unclear. This CDR3 region has 15 residues. The V end lost 4 bases, the J end lost 1 base, and 13 bases lay between the germline ends. From germline, CDR1 is LGHNA and CDR2 YSLEER. CDR3 DNA sequence: TGCGCCAGCAGCCCCGGGGTGGGCAGGAACACTGAAGCTTTCTTT. Translating gives CASSPGVGRNTEAFF.